Listed below are T cell receptor beta chains from one sample, sequenced in a study of T-cell reconstitution after alpha-beta-depleted transplantation in children. MiXCR was run by TCRdb on the PCR reads, yielding one entry per CDR3 protein. The sample shows over 200,000 distinct CDR3 sequences, 8.4% of them seen only once. Specimen: PBMCs, mostly from graft donor cells, collected 360 days after TCRalphabeta/CD19-depleted stem cell transplant. The receptors were gathered from a male patient between 2 and 9 years old who had a stem cell transplant for acute myeloid leukemia, so the T cells may come from the graft donor. Both conserved end residues are part of each CDR3. The D gene is left open where the match is weak. Clone size appears in some rows only: once, few, many, or a class for an expanded clone.

>-|TRBJ2-7|TRBV20-1|-
CSARVASEVSEYF
TGCAGTGCTAGAGTGGCTAGCGAGGTTAGCGAGTACTTC
>few|TRBJ2-7|TRBV12-3/TRBV12-4|-
CASSFSIGYEQYF
TGTGCCAGCAGTTTTAGTATAGGCTACGAGCAGTACTTC
>once|TRBJ2-3|TRBV7-9|TRBD2
CASSWGLAGGTDTQYF
TGTGCCAGCAGCTGGGGGCTAGCGGGGGGCACAGATACGCAGTATTTT
>few|TRBJ1-2|TRBV5-1|-
CASSLRSLYDYGYTF
TGCGCCAGCAGCTTGAGATCCCTCTATGACTATGGCTACACCTTC
>many|TRBJ2-7|TRBV7-2|TRBD1
CASSLAGTGPNEQYF
TGTGCCAGCAGCCTGGCCGGGACAGGGCCAAACGAGCAGTACTTC
>few|TRBJ2-3|TRBV7-2|TRBD2
CASTPVGGGGGDTQYF
TGTGCCAGCACCCCGGTTGGCGGGGGGGGAGGAGATACGCAGTATTTT
>-|TRBJ2-5|TRBV18|TRBD2
CASSSTSGGLETQYF
TGTGCCAGCTCATCGACTAGCGGGGGGCTAGAGACCCAGTACTTC
>-|TRBJ2-5|TRBV3-1|TRBD2
CATYHSGRATRETQYF
TGTGCCACATACCACAGCGGGAGGGCCACTCGAGAGACCCAGTACTTC
>-|TRBJ1-4|TRBV15|-
CATSRTAEVLEKLFF
TGTGCCACCAGCAGGACCGCGGAAGTTCTAGAAAAACTGTTTTTT
>-|TRBJ1-5|TRBV12-3/TRBV12-4|TRBD1
CASSRGGGQPQHF
TGTGCCAGCAGTCGAGGGGGCGGTCAGCCCCAGCATTTT
>-|TRBJ1-2|TRBV4-1|TRBD1
CASSQEGGGPTNYGYTF
TGCGCCAGCAGCCAAGAAGGGGGCGGGCCTACTAACTATGGCTACACCTTC
>-|TRBJ2-5|TRBV6-2/TRBV6-3|TRBD2
CASSFLGTSGRMFAETQYF
TGTGCCAGCAGTTTCCTCGGGACTAGCGGGAGGATGTTTGCGGAGACCCAGTACTTC
>few|TRBJ2-1|TRBV14|-
CASSQEGGVSSYNEQFF
TGTGCCAGCAGCCAAGAGGGTGGGGTCAGCTCCTACAATGAGCAGTTCTTC
>few|TRBJ1-3|TRBV7-3|-
CASSLSASGNTIYF
TGTGCCAGCAGCTTATCCGCCTCTGGAAACACCATATATTTT
>-|TRBJ2-7|TRBV29-1|-
CSVGKGDMVQYF
TGCAGCGTTGGAAAGGGGGATATGGTGCAGTACTTC
>few|TRBJ2-5|TRBV29-1|-
CSVEVPGKIETQYF
TGCAGCGTTGAAGTCCCGGGCAAAATCGAGACCCAGTACTTC
>many|TRBJ1-2|TRBV12-3/TRBV12-4|TRBD1
CASTLGQEKYSNYGYTF
TGTGCCAGCACCCTGGGACAGGAGAAATATTCGAACTATGGCTACACCTTC
>many|TRBJ2-3|TRBV12-3/TRBV12-4|TRBD2
CASTKREIVSTQYF
TGTGCCAGCACTAAGCGGGAGATTGTTTCTACGCAGTATTTT
>-|TRBJ1-6|TRBV20-1|-
CSARPSVTNSPLHF
TGCAGTGCTAGGCCCTCGGTTACGAATTCACCCCTCCACTTT
>many|TRBJ2-1|TRBV6-5|TRBD2
CASSYGNPGLGYNEQFF
TGTGCCAGCAGTTACGGGAACCCGGGACTAGGATACAATGAGCAGTTCTTC
>-|TRBJ2-1|TRBV5-1|TRBD2
CASSLILAAAYNEHFF
TGCGCCAGCAGCTTGATACTAGCGGCGGCCTACAATGAGCACTTCTTC
>-|TRBJ2-7|TRBV20-1|TRBD1
CSAFGQGNEQYF
TGCAGTGCTTTTGGACAGGGTAACGAGCAGTACTTC
>few|TRBJ2-2|TRBV12-3/TRBV12-4|-
CASRGSGRPGELFF
TGTGCCAGCAGAGGCTCAGGACGCCCCGGGGAGCTGTTTTTT
>few|TRBJ2-3|TRBV7-2|TRBD2
CASSTSGTSTDTQYF
TGTGCCAGCAGCACTAGCGGTACTAGCACAGATACGCAGTATTTT
>few|TRBJ2-7|TRBV18|-
CASSPDRAEQYF
TGTGCCAGCTCACCCGACAGAGCCGAGCAGTACTTC
>many|TRBJ1-4|TRBV12-3/TRBV12-4|-
CASSGPGNEKLFF
TGTGCCAGCTCCGGCCCGGGTAATGAAAAACTGTTTTTT
>many|TRBJ2-2|TRBV24-1|-
CATSTSRDTGELFF
TGTGCCACTTCGACTAGTCGGGATACCGGGGAGCTGTTTTTT
>many|TRBJ2-3|TRBV5-1|-
CASSLLQSDTQYF
TGCGCCAGCAGCTTGCTACAGTCGGATACGCAGTATTTT
>few|TRBJ2-1|TRBV20-1|TRBD2
CSARGLAGGTSYNEQFF
TGCAGTGCTAGAGGGCTAGCGGGAGGCACTTCCTACAATGAGCAGTTCTTC
>many|TRBJ1-1|TRBV5-1|-
CASSLGVTEAFF
TGCGCCAGCAGCTTGGGGGTCACTGAAGCTTTCTTT
>many|TRBJ2-3|TRBV12-3/TRBV12-4|-
CASSLSPVRSDTQYF
TGTGCCAGCAGTTTAAGTCCGGTCAGGTCAGATACGCAGTATTTT
>-|TRBJ2-1|TRBV20-1|TRBD2
CSASPTSGIINEQFF
TGCAGTGCTTCCCCCACTAGCGGGATTATCAATGAGCAGTTCTTC
>few|TRBJ2-2|TRBV12-3/TRBV12-4|-
CASSPDRHRLFF
TGTGCCAGCAGCCCCGACAGACATCGGCTGTTTTTT
>-|TRBJ1-1|TRBV4-3|-
CASSQQGRWHEAFF
TGCGCCAGCAGCCAACAGGGTAGATGGCATGAAGCTTTCTTT
>many|TRBJ2-2|TRBV29-1|-
CSVELWTPNTGELFF
TGCAGCGTTGAATTATGGACTCCGAACACCGGGGAGCTGTTTTTT
>many|TRBJ1-2|TRBV28|TRBD1
CASTSFRGNNYGYTF
TGTGCCAGCACCTCATTCAGGGGGAATAACTATGGCTACACCTTC
>few|TRBJ2-3|TRBV7-2|TRBD1
CASSRNRGEDTQYF
TGTGCCAGCAGCCGGAACAGGGGCGAAGATACGCAGTATTTT
>few|TRBJ2-1|TRBV5-1|-
CASSAGGTTPSYNEQFF
TGCGCCAGCAGCGCGGGCGGGACCACCCCCTCCTACAATGAGCAGTTCTTC
>many|TRBJ2-3|TRBV7-3|-
CASGSTDTQYF
TGTGCCAGCGGAAGCACAGATACGCAGTATTTT
>few|TRBJ2-5|TRBV21-1|-
CATQGWWAETQYF
TGTGCCACCCAGGGATGGTGGGCAGAGACCCAGTACTTC
>many|TRBJ2-1|TRBV4-2|TRBD2
CASSQGSGTSVPNEQFF
TGTGCCAGCAGCCAAGGTAGCGGGACTAGCGTACCCAATGAGCAGTTCTTC
>-|TRBJ2-7|TRBV12-3/TRBV12-4|TRBD2
CASTLDGLAGDEQYF
TGTGCCAGCACCCTAGATGGACTAGCGGGAGACGAGCAGTACTTC
>few|TRBJ2-4|TRBV12-3/TRBV12-4|TRBD2
CASSPEQLANIQYF
TGTGCCAGCAGTCCCGAACAACTAGCGAACATTCAGTACTTC
>many|TRBJ2-2|TRBV20-1|-
CSARGLNTGELFF
TGCAGTGCTAGGGGACTGAACACCGGGGAGCTGTTTTTT